This note documents a single T cell receptor (beta chain) sequence. Its antigen is undetermined. The data were taken from a study of shared clonotypes between healthy human individuals. General observations from the study: Naive subsets generally exceeded memory subsets in estimated richness.

The CDR3 is 16 amino acids. The V and J ends lost 5 bases and 0 bases respectively, with 14 bases between them. The V gene's germline CDR1 is SEHNR and CDR2 FQNEAQ (reference sequence). The assay was immunoSEQ multiplex PCR, and TCRdb's table has in-frame clones only and misses some. This sample has 850,000 to 1,100,000 clones; 77% occur once, and the top ten carry approximately 0.9%. This TCR was sampled from a man younger than 35 in good health. Some clones in this sample may be carry-over from other donors' samples. Material for sequencing was memory CD4+ T cells from PBMCs. Stated subset: CD45RA-negative fraction. The rearrangement uses TRBV7-9 and TRBJ2-1; D might be TRBD2 (5 bases). Here the CDR3 DNA reads TGTGCCAGCAGCAAAAGAGCGGATCCCTCCTACAATGAGCAGTTCTTC. This sequence encodes CASSKRADPSYNEQFF.